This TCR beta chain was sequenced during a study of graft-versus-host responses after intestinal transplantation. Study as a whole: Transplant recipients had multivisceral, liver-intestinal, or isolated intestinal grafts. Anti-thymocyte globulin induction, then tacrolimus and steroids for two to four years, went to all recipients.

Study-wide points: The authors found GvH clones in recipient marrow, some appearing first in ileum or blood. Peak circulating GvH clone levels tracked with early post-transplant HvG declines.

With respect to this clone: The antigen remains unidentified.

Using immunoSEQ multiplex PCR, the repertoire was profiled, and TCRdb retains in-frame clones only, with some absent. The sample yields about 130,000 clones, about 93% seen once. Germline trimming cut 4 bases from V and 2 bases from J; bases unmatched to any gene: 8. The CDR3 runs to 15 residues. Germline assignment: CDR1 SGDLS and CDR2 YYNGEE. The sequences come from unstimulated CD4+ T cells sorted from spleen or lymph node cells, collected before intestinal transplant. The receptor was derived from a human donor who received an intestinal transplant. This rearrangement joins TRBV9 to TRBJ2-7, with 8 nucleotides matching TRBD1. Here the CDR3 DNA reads TGTGCCAGCAGCCCCCGACAGGGGACTGCCTACGAGCAGTACTTC. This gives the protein CASSPRQGTAYEQYF. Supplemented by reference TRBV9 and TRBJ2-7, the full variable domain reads DSGVTQTPKHLITATGQRVTLRCSPRSGDLSVYWYQQSLDQGLQFLIQYYNGEERAKGNILERFSAQQFPDLHSELNLSSLELGDSALYFCASSPRQGTAYEQYFGPGTRLTVT.